The T cell receptor beta chain described here comes from a study of blood T cell repertoires in COVID-19 (dated by TCRdb to 2018 to 2021). Turning to the overall study: Samples from collaborators originated in the United States, Italy and Spain and spanned both the acute and convalescent phases of COVID-19. The material from the prospective study consisted of cDNA or gDNA derived from T cells, B-cell-depleted T cells, or PBMCs. The dataset comprised deeply sampled blood TCRbeta repertoires from subjects exposed to, actively infected with, or recovered from COVID-19. The repertoires were released in a freely available public database meant as a resource for research on the immune response to SARS-CoV-2. The samples were drawn from the first 160 participants of the ongoing ImmuneRACE study and from over 950 subjects provided by 6 global collaborators. The sample metadata nearly always contained a de-identified subject ID, COVID-19 status, age in years and sex. Where HLA class I and class II types were available, the types were taken from metadata supplied by the sample provider, not from assay-based typing.

This clone was picked up a small number of times. What this receptor recognizes is not known. The record has no base qualities; no much larger clone is one base away. The sample has other DNA sequences that encode this CDR3 too. TCRbeta CDR3 regions were amplified from genomic DNA by means of the immunoSEQ Assay, a bias-controlled multiplex PCR. From the authors' description of their analysis: Nucleated cell counts per sample were estimated from amplification of reference gene primers within the assay. To quantify the absolute abundance of each unique TCRbeta CDR3 rearrangement, sequence reads were collapsed and filtered. For each sample, productive Simpson clonality was calculated as the square root of Simpson's diversity index across productive rearrangements. The table was pulled from immuneACCESS by TCRdb, which kept in-frame rearrangements only. Such tables lose some clones; where checked, under half of the loss comes from unresolved V genes, and the rest has no known cause. V, J and clone size were drawn from that table, and D and trimming were deduced from the DNA. The sample records around 120,000 clones, around 88% of which are singletons. The ten largest clones represent 0.7% to 0.9% of the sample.

Collaborating institutions collected whole blood in K2EDTA tubes following their own protocols. Collaborator samples were shipped for TCRbeta analysis as frozen whole blood, isolated PBMCs, or DNA extracted from either sample type. General study outcomes and caveats: The quantity of clinical and demographic metadata differed by source and by participant and was supplied without curation.

V and J are truncated by 0 bases and 0 bases respectively, leaving an intervening sequence of 6 bases. From cysteine to phenylalanine, the CDR3 is 15 amino acids long. The CDR3 DNA has 45 bases and is translated from base 1. Via the germline V gene, CDR1 is ENHRY and CDR2 SYGVKD. The V and J segments used are TRBV10-3 and TRBJ1-3, with TRBD1 as a weak D call on 6 bases. The sequencing input was peripheral blood. This clonotype originated in a woman aged 45-60 years with active or convalescent COVID-19. The CDR3 amino acid sequence is: CAISESTGSGNTIYF. DNA sequence: TGTGCCATCAGTGAGTCGACAGGCTCTGGAAACACCATATATTTT.